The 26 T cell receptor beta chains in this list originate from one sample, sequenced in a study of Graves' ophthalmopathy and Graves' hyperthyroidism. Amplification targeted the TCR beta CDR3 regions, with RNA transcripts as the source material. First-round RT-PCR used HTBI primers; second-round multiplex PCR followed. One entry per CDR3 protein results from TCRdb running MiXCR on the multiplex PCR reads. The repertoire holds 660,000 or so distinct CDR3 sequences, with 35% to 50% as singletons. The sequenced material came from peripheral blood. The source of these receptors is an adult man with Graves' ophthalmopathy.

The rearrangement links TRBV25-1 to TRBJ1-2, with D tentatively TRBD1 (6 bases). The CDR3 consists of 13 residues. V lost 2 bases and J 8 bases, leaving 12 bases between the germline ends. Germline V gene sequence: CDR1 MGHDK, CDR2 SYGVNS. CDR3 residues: CASSEGGSSGYTF. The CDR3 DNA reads TGTGCCAGCAGTGAAGGGGGCAGCAGCGGCTACACCTTC.

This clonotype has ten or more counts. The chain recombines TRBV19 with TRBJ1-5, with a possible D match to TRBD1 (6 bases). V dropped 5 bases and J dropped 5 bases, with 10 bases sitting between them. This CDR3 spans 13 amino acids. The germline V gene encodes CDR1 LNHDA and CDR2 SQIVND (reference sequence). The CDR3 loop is CASSQGRDQPQHF. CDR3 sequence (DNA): TGTGCCAGTAGTCAGGGGAGGGATCAGCCCCAGCATTTT.

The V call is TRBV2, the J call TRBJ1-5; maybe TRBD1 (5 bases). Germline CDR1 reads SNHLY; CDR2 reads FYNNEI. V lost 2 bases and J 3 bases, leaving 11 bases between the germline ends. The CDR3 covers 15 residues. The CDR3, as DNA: TGTGCCAGCAGTGAACGACAGATCCTCAATCAGCCCCAGCATTTT. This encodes CASSERQILNQPQHF.

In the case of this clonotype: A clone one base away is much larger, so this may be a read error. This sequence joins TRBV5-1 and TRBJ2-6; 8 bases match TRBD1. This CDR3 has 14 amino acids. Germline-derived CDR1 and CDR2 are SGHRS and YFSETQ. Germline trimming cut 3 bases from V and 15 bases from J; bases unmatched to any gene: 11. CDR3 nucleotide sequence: TGCGCCAGCAGCTACGGGACAGGTGATTACGCCCTGACTTTC. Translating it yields CASSYGTGDYALTF.

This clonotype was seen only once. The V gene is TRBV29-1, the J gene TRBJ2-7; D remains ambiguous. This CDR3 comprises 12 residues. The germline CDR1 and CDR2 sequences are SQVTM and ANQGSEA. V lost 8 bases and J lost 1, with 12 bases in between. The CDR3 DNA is TGCAGCTTGGTTCCGATTTCCTACGAGCAGTACTTC. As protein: CSLVPISYEQYF.

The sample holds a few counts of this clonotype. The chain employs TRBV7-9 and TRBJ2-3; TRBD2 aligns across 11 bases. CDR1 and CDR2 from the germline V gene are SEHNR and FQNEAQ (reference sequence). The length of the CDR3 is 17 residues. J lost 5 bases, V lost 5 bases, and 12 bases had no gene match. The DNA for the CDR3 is TGTGCCAGCAGCCTATATCGGACTAGCGGGTTGGTAGATACGCAGTATTTT. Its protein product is CASSLYRTSGLVDTQYF.

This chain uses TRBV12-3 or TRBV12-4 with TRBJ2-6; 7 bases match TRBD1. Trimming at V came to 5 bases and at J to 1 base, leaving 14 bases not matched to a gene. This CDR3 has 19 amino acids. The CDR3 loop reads CASSTDLDREWSGANVLTF. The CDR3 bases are TGTGCCAGCAGTACCGACCTAGACAGGGAATGGTCTGGGGCCAACGTCCTGACTTTC.

The CDR3 spells CSSPGESNQPQHF. The DNA for the CDR3 is TGCAGCTCACCAGGGGAGAGCAATCAGCCCCAGCATTTT. The chain combines TRBV29-1 with TRBJ1-5; tentatively, D is TRBD1 (6 bases). The ends were cut back, 8 bases at V and 1 base at J, with 12 bases in the middle. Germline CDR1 and CDR2: SQVTM and ANQGSEA. CDR3 length: 13 amino acids.

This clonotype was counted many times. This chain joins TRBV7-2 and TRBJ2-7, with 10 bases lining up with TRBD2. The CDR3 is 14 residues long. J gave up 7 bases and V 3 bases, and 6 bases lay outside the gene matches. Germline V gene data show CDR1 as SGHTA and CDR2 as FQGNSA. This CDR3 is CASSLPSGRGEQYF. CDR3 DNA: TGTGCCAGCAGCTTGCCTAGCGGGAGAGGGGAGCAGTACTTC.

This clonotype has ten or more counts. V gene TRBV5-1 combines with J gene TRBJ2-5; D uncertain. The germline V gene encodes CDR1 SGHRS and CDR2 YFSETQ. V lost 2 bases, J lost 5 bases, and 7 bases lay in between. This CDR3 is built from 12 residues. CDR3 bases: TGCGCCAGCAGCTTCCAAGGGGAGACCCAGTACTTC. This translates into CASSFQGETQYF.

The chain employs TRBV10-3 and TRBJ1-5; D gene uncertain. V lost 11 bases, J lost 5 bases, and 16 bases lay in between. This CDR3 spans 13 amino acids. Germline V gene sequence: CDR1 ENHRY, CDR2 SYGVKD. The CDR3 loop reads CALTFGVDQPQHF. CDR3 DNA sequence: TGTGCCCTCACGTTTGGGGTGGATCAGCCCCAGCATTTT.

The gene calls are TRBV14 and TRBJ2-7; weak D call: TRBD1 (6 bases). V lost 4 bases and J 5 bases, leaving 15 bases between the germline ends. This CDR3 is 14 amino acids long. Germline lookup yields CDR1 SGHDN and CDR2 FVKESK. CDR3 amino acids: CASSPRGGGHEQYF. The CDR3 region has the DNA TGTGCCAGCAGCCCCCGAGGGGGTGGCCACGAGCAGTACTTC.

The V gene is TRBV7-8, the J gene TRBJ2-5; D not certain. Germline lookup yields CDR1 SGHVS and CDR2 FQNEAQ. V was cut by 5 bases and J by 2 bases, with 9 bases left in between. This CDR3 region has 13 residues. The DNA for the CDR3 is TGTGCCAGCAGCCCCGAGCCACAAGAGACCCAGTACTTC. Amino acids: CASSPEPQETQYF.

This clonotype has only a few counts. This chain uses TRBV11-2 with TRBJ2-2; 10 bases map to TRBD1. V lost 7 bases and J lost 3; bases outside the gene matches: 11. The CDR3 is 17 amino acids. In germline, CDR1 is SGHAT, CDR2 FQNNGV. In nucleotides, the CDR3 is TGTGCCAGCATCGCCGTTCGACAGGGGGCATACACCGGGGAGCTGTTTTTT. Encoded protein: CASIAVRQGAYTGELFF.

The CDR3 loop reads CSAHRGNTGELFF. The CDR3 nucleotides are TGCAGTGCTCACAGGGGGAACACCGGGGAGCTGTTTTTT. V is TRBV20-1 and J is TRBJ2-2; 7 nucleotides align to TRBD1. The CDR3 has 13 amino acids. The germline CDR1 and CDR2 sequences are DFQATT and SNEGSKA (reference sequence). V gave up 5 bases and J gave up 1 base; unmatched junction bases: 1.

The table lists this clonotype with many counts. CDR3 coding DNA: TGTGCCAGCGCGAAGAGGGACAGGGTGAACACTGAAGCTTTCTTT. The encoded protein is CASAKRDRVNTEAFF. This chain connects TRBV7-2 to TRBJ1-1; 9 bases map to TRBD1. The germline V gene has CDR1 SGHTA and CDR2 FQGNSA. Trimming removed 8 bases from V and 0 bases from J; junction bases left unmatched: 7. The CDR3 is made up of 15 amino acids.

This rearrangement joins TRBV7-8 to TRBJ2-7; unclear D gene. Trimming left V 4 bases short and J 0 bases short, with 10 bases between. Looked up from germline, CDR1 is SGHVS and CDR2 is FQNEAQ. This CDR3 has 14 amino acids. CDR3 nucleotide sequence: TGTGCCAGCAGCTCCCGCCCGGCCTCCTACGAGCAGTACTTC. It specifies CASSSRPASYEQYF.

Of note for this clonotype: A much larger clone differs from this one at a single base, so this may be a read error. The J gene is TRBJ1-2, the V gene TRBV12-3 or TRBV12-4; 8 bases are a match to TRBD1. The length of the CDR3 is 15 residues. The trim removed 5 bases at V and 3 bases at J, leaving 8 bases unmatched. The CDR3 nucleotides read TGTGCCAGCAGTCTCAGACAGGGGAGGCACTATGGCTACACCTTC. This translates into CASSLRQGRHYGYTF.

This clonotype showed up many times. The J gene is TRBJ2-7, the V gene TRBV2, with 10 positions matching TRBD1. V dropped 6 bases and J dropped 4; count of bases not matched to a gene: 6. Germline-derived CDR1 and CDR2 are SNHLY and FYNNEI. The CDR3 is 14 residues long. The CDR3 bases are TGTGCCAGCAGCAACCGGGACAGGGGTTACGAGCAGTACTTC. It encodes CASSNRDRGYEQYF.

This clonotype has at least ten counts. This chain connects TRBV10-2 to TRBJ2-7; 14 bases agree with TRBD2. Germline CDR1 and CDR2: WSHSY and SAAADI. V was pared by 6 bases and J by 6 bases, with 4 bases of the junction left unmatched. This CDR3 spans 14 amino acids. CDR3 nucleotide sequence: TGCGCCAGCAGGACTAGCGGGAGGGCCAGCGAGCAGTACTTC. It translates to CASRTSGRASEQYF.

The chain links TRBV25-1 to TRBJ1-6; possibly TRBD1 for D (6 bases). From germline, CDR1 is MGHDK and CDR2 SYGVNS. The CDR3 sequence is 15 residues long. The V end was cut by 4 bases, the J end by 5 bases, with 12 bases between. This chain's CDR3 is CASSASRGDNSPLHF. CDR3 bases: TGTGCCAGCAGTGCATCCAGGGGAGATAATTCACCCCTCCACTTT.

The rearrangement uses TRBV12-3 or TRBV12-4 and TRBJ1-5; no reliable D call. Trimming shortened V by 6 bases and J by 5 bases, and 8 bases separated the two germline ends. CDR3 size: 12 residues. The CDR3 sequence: CASRLEDQPQHF. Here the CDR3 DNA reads TGTGCCAGCAGGCTCGAGGATCAGCCCCAGCATTTT.

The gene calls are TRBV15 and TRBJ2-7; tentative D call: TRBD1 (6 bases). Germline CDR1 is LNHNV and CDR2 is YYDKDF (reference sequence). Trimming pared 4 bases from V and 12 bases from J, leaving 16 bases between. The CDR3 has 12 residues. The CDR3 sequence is CATSKGEQGPYF. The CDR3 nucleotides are TGTGCCACCAGCAAAGGTGAACAGGGTCCGTACTTC.

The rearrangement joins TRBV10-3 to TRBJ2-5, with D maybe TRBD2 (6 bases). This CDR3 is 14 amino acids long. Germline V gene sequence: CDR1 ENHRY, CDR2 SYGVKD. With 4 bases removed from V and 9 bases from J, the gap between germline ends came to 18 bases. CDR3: CAISGGGGDQPQYF. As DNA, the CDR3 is TGTGCCATCAGTGGCGGAGGAGGGGATCAGCCCCAGTACTTC.

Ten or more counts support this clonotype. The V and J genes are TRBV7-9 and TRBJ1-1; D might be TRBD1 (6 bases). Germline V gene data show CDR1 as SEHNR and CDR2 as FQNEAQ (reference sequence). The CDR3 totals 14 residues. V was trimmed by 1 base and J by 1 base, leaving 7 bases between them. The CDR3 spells CASSLDRENTEAFF. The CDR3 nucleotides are TGTGCCAGCAGCTTAGACAGGGAGAACACTGAAGCTTTCTTT.

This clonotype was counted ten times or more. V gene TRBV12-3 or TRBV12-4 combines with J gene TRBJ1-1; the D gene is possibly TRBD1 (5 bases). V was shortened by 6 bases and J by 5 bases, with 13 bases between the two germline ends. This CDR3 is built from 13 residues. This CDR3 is CASSPLQETEAFF. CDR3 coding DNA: TGTGCCAGCAGCCCACTACAGGAAACTGAAGCTTTCTTT.